This T cell receptor (beta chain) was captured by sequencing in a study of shared clonotypes between healthy human individuals. Study-wide context: The study enrolled a couple of women and a few men aged 18 to 49. Three CD4 naive, three CD4 memory, two CD8 naive and one CD8 memory plate were used per donor.

Genomic DNA belonging to each subset was distributed in equal measure over several immunoSEQ plates. This table comes from immunoSEQ multiplex PCR, and its TCRdb copy is limited to in-frame clones, with some not included. The sample contains some 630,000 clones, about 78% of which appear only once. The source material was memory CD4+ T cells sorted from blood. Regarding subset: CD45RA-negative fraction. This receptor was taken from a woman in her twenties or thirties in good health.

CDR3 in DNA: TGTGCCTGGAGTTGGACTGCTCGAGAGACCCAGTACTTC. Translated, it gives CAWSWTARETQYF. This sequence joins TRBV30 and TRBJ2-5; D is perhaps TRBD2 (5 bases). Germline V gene data show CDR1 as GTSNPN and CDR2 as SVGIG (reference sequence). Trimming stripped 2 bases from V and 4 bases from J, with 11 bases between. The CDR3 totals 13 residues. The entire variable domain, with the rest obtained from reference TRBV30 and TRBJ2-5, is as follows: SQTIHQWPATLVQPVGSPLSLECTVEGTSNPNLYWYRQAAGRGLQLLFYSVGIGQISSEVPQNLSASRPQDRQFILSSKKLLLSDSGFYLCAWSWTARETQYFGPGTRLLVL.